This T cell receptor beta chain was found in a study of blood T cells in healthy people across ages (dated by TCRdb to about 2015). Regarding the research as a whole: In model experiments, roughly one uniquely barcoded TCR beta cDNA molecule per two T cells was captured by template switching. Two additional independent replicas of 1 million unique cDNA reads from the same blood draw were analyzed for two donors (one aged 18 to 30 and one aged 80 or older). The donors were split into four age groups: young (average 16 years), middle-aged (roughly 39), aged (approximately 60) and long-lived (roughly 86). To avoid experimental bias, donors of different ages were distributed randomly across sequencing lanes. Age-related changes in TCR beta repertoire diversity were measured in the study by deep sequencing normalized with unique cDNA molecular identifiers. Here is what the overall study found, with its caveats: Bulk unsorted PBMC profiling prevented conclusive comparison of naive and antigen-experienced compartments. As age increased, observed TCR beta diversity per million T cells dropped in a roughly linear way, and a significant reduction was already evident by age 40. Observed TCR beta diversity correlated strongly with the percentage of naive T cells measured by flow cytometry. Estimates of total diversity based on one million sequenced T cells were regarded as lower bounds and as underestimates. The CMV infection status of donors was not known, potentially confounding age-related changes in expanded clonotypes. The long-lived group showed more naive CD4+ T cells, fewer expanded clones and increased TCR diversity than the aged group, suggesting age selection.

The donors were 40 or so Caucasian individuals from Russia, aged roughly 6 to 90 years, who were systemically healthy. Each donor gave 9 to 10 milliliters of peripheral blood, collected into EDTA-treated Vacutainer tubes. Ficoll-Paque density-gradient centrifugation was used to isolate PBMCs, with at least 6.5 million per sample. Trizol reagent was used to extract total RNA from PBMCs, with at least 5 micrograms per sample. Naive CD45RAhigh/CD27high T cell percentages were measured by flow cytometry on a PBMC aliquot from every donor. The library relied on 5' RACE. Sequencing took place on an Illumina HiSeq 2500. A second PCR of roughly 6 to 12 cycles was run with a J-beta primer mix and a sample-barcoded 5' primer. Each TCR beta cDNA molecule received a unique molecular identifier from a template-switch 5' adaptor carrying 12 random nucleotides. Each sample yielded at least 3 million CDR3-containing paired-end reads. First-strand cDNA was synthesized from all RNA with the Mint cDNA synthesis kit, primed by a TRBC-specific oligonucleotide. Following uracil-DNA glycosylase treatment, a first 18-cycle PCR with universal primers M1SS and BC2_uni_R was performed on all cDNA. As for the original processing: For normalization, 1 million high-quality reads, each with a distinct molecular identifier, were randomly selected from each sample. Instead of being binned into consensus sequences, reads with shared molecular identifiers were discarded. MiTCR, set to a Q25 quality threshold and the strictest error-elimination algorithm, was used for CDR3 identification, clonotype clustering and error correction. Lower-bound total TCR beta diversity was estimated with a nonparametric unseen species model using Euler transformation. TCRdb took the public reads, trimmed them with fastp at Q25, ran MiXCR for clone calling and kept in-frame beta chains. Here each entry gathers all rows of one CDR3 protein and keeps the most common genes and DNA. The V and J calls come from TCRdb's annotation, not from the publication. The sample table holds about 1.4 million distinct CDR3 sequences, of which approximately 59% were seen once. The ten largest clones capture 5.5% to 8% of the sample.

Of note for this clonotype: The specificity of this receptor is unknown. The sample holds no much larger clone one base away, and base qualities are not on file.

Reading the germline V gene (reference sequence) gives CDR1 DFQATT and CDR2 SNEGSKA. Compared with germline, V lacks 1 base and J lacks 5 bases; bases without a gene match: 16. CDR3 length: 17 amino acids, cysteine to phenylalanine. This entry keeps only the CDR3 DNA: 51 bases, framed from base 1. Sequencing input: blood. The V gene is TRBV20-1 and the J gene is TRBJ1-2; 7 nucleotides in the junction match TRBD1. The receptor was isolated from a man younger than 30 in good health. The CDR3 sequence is CSARAHEGADYVYGYTF. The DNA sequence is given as TGCAGTGCTAGAGCCCATGAGGGGGCCGACTACGTGTATGGCTACACCTTC.